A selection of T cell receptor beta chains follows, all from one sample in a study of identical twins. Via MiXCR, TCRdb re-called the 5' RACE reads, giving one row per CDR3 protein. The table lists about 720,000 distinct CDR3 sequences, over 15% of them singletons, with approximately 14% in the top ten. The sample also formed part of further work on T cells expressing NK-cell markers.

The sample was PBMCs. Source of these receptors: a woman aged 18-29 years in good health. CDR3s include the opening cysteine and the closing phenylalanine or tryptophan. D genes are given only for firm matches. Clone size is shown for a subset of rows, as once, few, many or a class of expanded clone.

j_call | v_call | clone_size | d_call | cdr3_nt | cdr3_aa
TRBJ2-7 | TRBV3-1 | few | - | TGTGCCAGCGCCACCACCTACGAGCAGTACTTC | CASATTYEQYF
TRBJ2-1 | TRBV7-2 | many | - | TGTGCCAGCAGCTTGCGGGATACCTACAATGAGCAGTTCTTC | CASSLRDTYNEQFF
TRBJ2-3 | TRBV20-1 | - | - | TGCAGTGCCAGCAGTGGGGGGGCGGGCGACGCAGATACGCAGTATTTT | CSASSGGAGDADTQYF
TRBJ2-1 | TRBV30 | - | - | TGTGCCTGGAGTATCCCCGCGCATAGCGGTAATGAGCAGTTCTTC | CAWSIPAHSGNEQFF
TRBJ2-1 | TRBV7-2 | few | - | TGTGCCAGCAGCTTTTTCGGCGGTCGCTCCTACAATGAGCAGTTCTTC | CASSFFGGRSYNEQFF
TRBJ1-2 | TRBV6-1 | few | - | TGTGCCAGCAGTGACCACGGACGCGGGTATGGCTACACCTTC | CASSDHGRGYGYTF
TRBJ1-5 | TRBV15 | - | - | TGTGCCACCAGCAGAGATCTCGTTGCCCAGCATTTT | CATSRDLVAQHF
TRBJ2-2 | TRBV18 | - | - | TGTGCCAGCTCACCTGCAGGGAACACCGGGGAGCTGTTTTTT | CASSPAGNTGELFF
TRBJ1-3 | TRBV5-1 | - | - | TGCGCCAGCGCCACCGGAATGTTCTCTGGAAACACCATATATTTT | CASATGMFSGNTIYF
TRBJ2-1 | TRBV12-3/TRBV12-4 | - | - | TGTGCCAGCAGTTTTATGGGCCTATACAATGAGCAGTTCTTC | CASSFMGLYNEQFF
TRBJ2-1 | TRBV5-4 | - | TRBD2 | TGTGCCAGCAGCAGATTAGCGGGGGAGCTATACAATGAGCAGTTCTTC | CASSRLAGELYNEQFF
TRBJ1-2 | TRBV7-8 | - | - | TGTGCCAGCAGCTTAACACTCAGGGGCGAATCTGGCTACACCTTC | CASSLTLRGESGYTF
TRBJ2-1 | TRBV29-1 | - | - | TGCAGCGAAAGCCGGGGGAGCGAGCAGTTCTTC | CSESRGSEQFF
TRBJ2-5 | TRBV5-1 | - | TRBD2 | TGCGCCAGCAGCCCCCTCCTAGCGGGGACTAAAGAGACCCAGTACTTC | CASSPLLAGTKETQYF
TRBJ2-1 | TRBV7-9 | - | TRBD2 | TGTGCCAGCAGTCTAGGCCTGCGGGGGAGATCCTACAATGAGCAGTTCTTC | CASSLGLRGRSYNEQFF
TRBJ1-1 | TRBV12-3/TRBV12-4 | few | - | TGTGCCAGCAGTCCTCGACAGGTTATGAACACTGAAGCTTTCTTT | CASSPRQVMNTEAFF
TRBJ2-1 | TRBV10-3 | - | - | TGTGCCATCAGCGTCGGTGGCGGGGCACAATACAATGAGCAGTTCTTC | CAISVGGGAQYNEQFF
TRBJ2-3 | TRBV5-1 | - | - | TGCGCCAGCGGGCTTGACGCCACAGATACGCAGTATTTT | CASGLDATDTQYF
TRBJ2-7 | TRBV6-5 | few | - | TGTGCCAGCAGTTATTCGGGAGCCAACTCCTACGAGCAGTACTTC | CASSYSGANSYEQYF
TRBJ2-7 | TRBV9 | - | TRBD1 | TGTGCCAGCAGCAAGCTACCGGGACAGCACTACGAGCAGTACTTC | CASSKLPGQHYEQYF
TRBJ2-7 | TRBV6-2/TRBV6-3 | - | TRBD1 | TGTGCCAGCAGTAAACGGACAGGGGACTACGAGCAGTACTTC | CASSKRTGDYEQYF
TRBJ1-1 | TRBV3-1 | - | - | TGTGCCAGCAGCCAAGAGCCCAGACAGAACACTGAAGCTTTCTTT | CASSQEPRQNTEAFF
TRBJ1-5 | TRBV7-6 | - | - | TGTGCCAGCAGCGCGGATGGGGGCTACAATCAGCCCCAGCATTTT | CASSADGGYNQPQHF
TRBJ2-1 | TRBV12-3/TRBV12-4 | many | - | TGTGCCAGCACCGCTATTGGGCGGGGAAAAAGCAATGAGCAGTTCTTC | CASTAIGRGKSNEQFF
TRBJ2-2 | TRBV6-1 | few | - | TGTGCCAGCAGTCTCTCCGGGGACGCAGCCGGGGAGCTGTTTTTT | CASSLSGDAAGELFF
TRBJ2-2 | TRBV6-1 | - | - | TGTGCCAGCAGTCTCTTGGCAGGGGTAAAAACCGGGGAGCTGTTTTTT | CASSLLAGVKTGELFF
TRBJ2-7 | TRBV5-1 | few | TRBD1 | TGCGCCAGCAGCCCGGTGGGACAGCGCCACTACGAGCAGTACTTC | CASSPVGQRHYEQYF
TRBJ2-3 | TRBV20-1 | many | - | TGCAGTGCCCGGGACTCCGCAGATACGCAGTATTTT | CSARDSADTQYF
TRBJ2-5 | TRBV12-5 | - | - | TGTGCTAGTGGTTTGCTGAGCGGGTCCCAAGAGACCCAGTACTTC | CASGLLSGSQETQYF
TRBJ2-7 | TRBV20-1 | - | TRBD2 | TGCAGCGGGGACTACCTCTACGAGCAGTACTTC | CSGDYLYEQYF
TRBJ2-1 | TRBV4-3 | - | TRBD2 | TGCGCCAGCAGCCAAAGACTAGCGGGAGCCTACAATGAGCAGTTCTTC | CASSQRLAGAYNEQFF
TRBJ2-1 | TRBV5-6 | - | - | TGTGCCAGCAGCCGGCCGGGGAGGAATGAGCAGTTCTTC | CASSRPGRNEQFF
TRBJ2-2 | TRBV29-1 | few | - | TGCAGCGTTGAAGATATAACCGCCGGGGAGCTGTTTTTT | CSVEDITAGELFF
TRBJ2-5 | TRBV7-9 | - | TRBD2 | TGTGCCATCGCACCCGGACTAGCGGGGGCCAGCCAAGAGACCCAGTACTTC | CAIAPGLAGASQETQYF
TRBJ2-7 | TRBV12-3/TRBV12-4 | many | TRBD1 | TGTGCCAGCAGTCACAGGGGGGAAGGTGGCGAGCAGTACTTC | CASSHRGEGGEQYF
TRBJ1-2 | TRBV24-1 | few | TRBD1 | TGTGCCACCAGTGACCCTCTAACGACAGGGGCAGGGTATGGCTACACCTTC | CATSDPLTTGAGYGYTF
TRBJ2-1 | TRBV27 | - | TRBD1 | TGTGCCAGCAGTTTAGTATCGACAGGGGGTTTTCACAATGAGCAGTTCTTC | CASSLVSTGGFHNEQFF
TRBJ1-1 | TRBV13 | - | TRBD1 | TGTGCCAGCAGCTATCCTACAGGGGGCGTTGACACTGAAGCTTTCTTT | CASSYPTGGVDTEAFF
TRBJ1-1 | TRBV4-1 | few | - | TGCGCCAGCACGTTTGGTGGGTACACTGAAGCTTTCTTT | CASTFGGYTEAFF
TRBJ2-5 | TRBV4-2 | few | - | TGTGCCAGCAGCCAAGGGCTTCCCGGGACTGAATGGGAGGACCAAGAGACCCAGTACTTC | CASSQGLPGTEWEDQETQYF
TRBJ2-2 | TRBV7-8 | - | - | TGTGCCAGCAGGCACATTAGGGGAAACAACACCGGGGAGCTGTTTTTT | CASRHIRGNNTGELFF
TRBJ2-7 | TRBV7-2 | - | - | TGTGCCAGCAGCGCCAGGGTTCTGGGGGAGCAGTACTTC | CASSARVLGEQYF
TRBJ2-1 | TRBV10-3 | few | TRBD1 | TGTGCCATCAGTGAGACCGGGACAGGGATGGGCAATGAGCAGTTCTTC | CAISETGTGMGNEQFF
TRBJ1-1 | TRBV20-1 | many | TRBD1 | TGCAGTGCCCAGGGGGCGCGTCGGGTCACTGAAGCTTTCTTT | CSAQGARRVTEAFF
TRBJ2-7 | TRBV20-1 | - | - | TGCAGTGCGAGCGGACCTAACTACGAGCAGTACTTC | CSASGPNYEQYF
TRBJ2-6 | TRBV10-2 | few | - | TGCGCCTCTGAAGCGGGTTCTGGGGCCAACGTCCTGACTTTC | CASEAGSGANVLTF
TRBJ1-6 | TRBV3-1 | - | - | TGTGCCAGCAGCCAAGATAGCCGGGACGGTAATTCACCCCTCCACTTT | CASSQDSRDGNSPLHF
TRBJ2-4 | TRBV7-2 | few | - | TGTGCCAGCAGGCCAACCCAGGGTTGGAACATTCAGTACTTC | CASRPTQGWNIQYF
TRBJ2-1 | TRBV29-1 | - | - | TGCAGCGTTGAATGGGGGCACGGCAATGAGCAGTTCTTC | CSVEWGHGNEQFF
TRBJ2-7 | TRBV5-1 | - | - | TGCGCCAGCAGCTTGCAACGCGGGGCCTACGAGCAGTACTTC | CASSLQRGAYEQYF